This T cell receptor beta chain was profiled in a study of blood T cell repertoires in COVID-19 (dated by TCRdb to 2020 to 2021). Study-level background: The collaborator samples originated in the United States, Italy and Spain and spanned the acute and convalescent phases of COVID-19. Samples were obtained from the ongoing ImmuneRACE study (first 160 participants) and from over a thousand subjects provided by 6 global collaborators. Deeply sampled blood TCRbeta repertoires from subjects exposed to, actively infected with, or recovered from COVID-19 were included in the dataset. Where available, HLA class I and class II types were taken from metadata supplied by the sample provider and were not determined by assay-based typing. The material from the prospective study consisted of cDNA or gDNA derived from T cells, B-cell-depleted T cells, or PBMCs. The repertoires were released in a freely available public database meant as a resource for research on the immune response to SARS-CoV-2. The sample metadata nearly always contained a de-identified subject ID, COVID-19 status, age in years and sex. On the study overall, not on this receptor specifically: The amount of clinical and demographic metadata varied by source and participant and was provided uncurated.

Of note for this clone: The antigen this receptor binds is unknown. It has no much larger one-base neighbor in the sample; base qualities were not kept.

The CDR3 measures 17 amino acids from cysteine to phenylalanine. Just the 51-base CDR3 DNA is kept, in frame starting at base 1. The immunoSEQ Assay, a bias-controlled multiplex PCR, was used to amplify TCRbeta CDR3 regions from genomic DNA. The published analysis was carried out like this. Within the assay, amplification of reference gene primers was used to estimate how many nucleated cells each sample contained. Sequence reads were collapsed and filtered to measure the absolute abundance of every unique TCRbeta CDR3 rearrangement. Productive Simpson clonality was computed per sample as the square root of Simpson's diversity index over productive rearrangements. TCRdb took this table from immuneACCESS and kept in-frame rearrangements with V and J called. Such tables lack part of the clones; where checked against another copy, unresolved V genes explain under half of the gap, and the rest is unexplained. V and J calls and clone size are those listed in that table; D and trimming were worked out from the DNA. For this sample there are tens of thousands of clones; around 89% appear just once. 14% of the sample rests with the top ten.

Collaborating institutions collected whole blood in K2EDTA tubes following their own protocols. For TCRbeta analysis, collaborators shipped samples in one of three forms: frozen whole blood, isolated PBMCs, or DNA extracted from either of those sample types. Sequenced: peripheral blood. The receptor comes from a woman in her sixties or seventies with active COVID-19. The receptor chain draws on TRBV12-2 and TRBJ2-7; TRBD1, as called in the table, went unchecked against the DNA. TRBV12-2 is noted as a pseudogene. The DNA sequence is TGTGCAAGTCGCTTAAAGTTCAGGACAGGGGGCTCCTACGAGCAGTACTTC. Its translation is CASRLKFRTGGSYEQYF.